Included here is one T cell receptor beta chain sequence, with context. Its antigen is not known. The sample originates from a study of cytomegalovirus exposure and HLA in healthy donors. Donors were drawn from the approximately 110-subject validation cohort, separate from the roughly 610-subject first cohort. The length of the CDR3 is 15 residues. CDR1 is LGHNA, CDR2 YNFKEQ, per germline. Deletions cut 0 bases from V and 0 bases from J, with 8 bases between. Sequenced by immunoSEQ multiplex PCR; TCRdb stores in-frame clones only, minus some. The sample contains under 200,000 clones, 75% to 90% of which appear only once. Study-wide findings and caveats: The classifier reportedly diagnosed cytomegalovirus status with high sensitivity and specificity. Rare TCR sequences predominated, though certain public TCRs were found in many donors. A list of approximately 160 TCR beta chains associated with cytomegalovirus was given.

This chain links TRBV4-2 with TRBJ2-5; weak D call: TRBD2 (5 bases). The TCR originated in a young man in good health and CMV-seropositive. Sequenced input: PBMCs. CDR3 DNA sequence: TGTGCCAGCAGCCAAGATGCGGGCCACCAAGAGACCCAGTACTTC. It yields the protein CASSQDAGHQETQYF.